A single sample is the source of the 12 T cell receptor beta chains below, sequenced in a study of cytomegalovirus exposure and HLA in healthy donors. The primer mix had 60 Vbeta and 13 Jbeta primers. Sequencing was performed with immunoSEQ multiplex PCR; in TCRdb, only in-frame clones are kept and a portion is missing. Among over 150,000 clones listed, roughly 80% were seen once. The sequenced sample consisted of PBMCs. The receptors derive from a man aged 18 to 30 in good health and CMV-seronegative.

The chain has TRBV27 and TRBJ2-1; 8 bases line up with TRBD2. J lost 0 bases, V lost 5 bases, and 3 bases had no gene match. CDR3 length equals 15 residues. Germline CDR1 reads MNHEY; CDR2 reads SMNVEV (reference sequence). The CDR3 bases are TGTGCCAGCAGTGAACTAGCGGCCTCCTACAATGAGCAGTTCTTC. This encodes CASSELAASYNEQFF.

The V and J genes are TRBV2 and TRBJ2-5, with no clear D. CDR1 SNHLY and CDR2 FYNNEI come from the germline V gene. The V and J ends lost 6 bases and 3 bases respectively, with 5 bases between them. This CDR3 has 11 amino acids. The CDR3 nucleotides read TGTGCCAGCAGGCAGGAAGAGACCCAGTACTTC. Its protein is CASRQEETQYF.

This clone was seen only once. The chain carries TRBV18 and TRBJ2-7, with TRBD2 as a possible D gene (5 bases). Germline V gives CDR1 KGHSH, CDR2 LQKENI. The CDR3 loop spans 13 amino acids. Trimming stripped 5 bases from V and 3 bases from J, with 11 bases between. CDR3 sequence reads: CASSEGRDYEQYF. Written as DNA, the CDR3 is TGTGCCAGCTCAGAGGGCAGAGACTACGAGCAGTACTTC.

The V gene is TRBV18, the J gene TRBJ2-7; D not certain. Looked up from germline, CDR1 is KGHSH and CDR2 is LQKENI. This CDR3 spans 14 amino acids. The V and J ends lost 0 bases and 0 bases respectively, with 6 bases between them. CDR3 loop: CASSPPHSSYEQYF. The CDR3 DNA reads TGTGCCAGCTCACCACCCCACAGCTCCTACGAGCAGTACTTC.

The V call is TRBV4-3, the J call TRBJ2-7, with TRBD2 matching over 9 bases. CDR3 length equals 18 residues. Looked up from germline, CDR1 is LGHNA and CDR2 is YSLEER. J lost 1 base, V lost 0 bases, and 10 bases had no gene match. The CDR3 bases are TGCGCCAGCAGCCAAGAGGCGGGAGGGCCTTTTGTGTCCTACGAGCAGTACTTC. Translation: CASSQEAGGPFVSYEQYF.

This clone was seen only a few times. The chain joins TRBV10-3 to TRBJ2-7, with TRBD2 matching over 13 bases. Germline lookup yields CDR1 ENHRY and CDR2 SYGVKD. The CDR3 runs 14 residues. Trimming took 6 bases from V and 6 from J; bases not matched to a gene: 5. The CDR3, as DNA: TGTGCCATCAGAACTAGCGGGAGGGCCTTCGAGCAGTACTTC. Amino acids: CAIRTSGRAFEQYF.

The chain uses TRBV4-3 and TRBJ2-7; D is perhaps TRBD2 (6 bases). The CDR3 length is 16 residues. Germline CDR1 reads LGHNA; CDR2 reads YSLEER. Trimming cost V 1 base and J 1 base, with 14 bases left between them. For the CDR3, the DNA is TGCGCCAGCAGCCAAGCACCGGTAGCGGAGTCCTACGAGCAGTACTTC. Protein: CASSQAPVAESYEQYF.

The gene calls are TRBV27 and TRBJ2-7; 10 bases line up with TRBD1. Losses at the gene ends were 8 bases for V and 9 bases for J; bases not matched to a gene: 16. This CDR3 contains 15 residues. Per the germline V gene, CDR1 is MNHEY and CDR2 is SMNVEV (reference sequence). The CDR3 nucleotides are TGTGCCAGCGATTTCCCTGGGACAGGGGATCGGTGGCAGTACTTC. This translates into CASDFPGTGDRWQYF.

The chain recombines TRBV7-8 with TRBJ2-5; D perhaps matches TRBD2 (7 bases). The CDR3 covers 15 residues. Per germline, CDR1 SGHVS and CDR2 FQNEAQ. V was pared by 0 bases and J by 0 bases, with 8 bases between. CDR3 coding DNA: TGTGCCAGCAGCTTAGCGGGGGGGCACCAAGAGACCCAGTACTTC. Its protein is CASSLAGGHQETQYF. The full variable domain, in which reference TRBV7-8 and TRBJ2-5 provide the parts outside the CDR3, is GAGVSQSPRYKVAKRGQDVALRCDPISGHVSLFWYQQALGQGPEFLTYFQNEAQLDKSGLPSDRFFAERPEGSVSTLKIQRTQQEDSAVYLCASSLAGGHQETQYFGPGTRLLVL.

This chain uses TRBV5-5 with TRBJ2-7; TRBD1 aligns across 8 bases. CDR1 and CDR2 (germline): SGHKS, YYEKEE (reference sequence). The CDR3 totals 15 residues. J lost 6 bases, V lost 2 bases, and 10 bases had no gene match. CDR3 in amino acids: CASSFRTGGHVEQYF. CDR3 DNA sequence: TGTGCCAGCAGCTTCAGAACAGGGGGGCACGTCGAGCAGTACTTC. The full variable domain, with the rest looked up from reference TRBV5-5 and TRBJ2-7, is DAGVTQSPTHLIKTRGQQVTLRCSPISGHKSVSWYQQVLGQGPQFIFQYYEKEERGRGNFPDRFSARQFPNYSSELNVNALLLGDSALYLCASSFRTGGHVEQYFGPGTRLTVT.

DNA of the CDR3: TGTGCCAGCAGTAGCGGGACAGGGCGGGAAAAACTGTTTTTT. This sequence encodes CASSSGTGREKLFF. V and J are TRBV6-5 and TRBJ1-4, with 9 bases aligning to TRBD1. From germline, CDR1 is MNHEY and CDR2 SVGAGI. V was pared by 5 bases and J by 8 bases, with 6 bases of the junction left unmatched. This CDR3 is built from 14 residues.

The CDR3 region has the DNA TGTGCCAGCAGTGAATCAGGGGAAGGGTTGGTCAATCAGCCCCAGCATTTT. This gives the protein CASSESGEGLVNQPQHF. The V call is TRBV28, the J call TRBJ1-5, with D possibly matching TRBD1 (6 bases). V was pared by 5 bases and J by 3 bases, with 20 bases between. Per the germline V gene, CDR1 is MDHEN and CDR2 is SYDVKM. This CDR3 contains 17 residues.